These 30 T cell receptor beta chains were sequenced from one sample in a study of T cell responses to AZD1222 COVID-19 vaccine. The assay was immunoSEQ multiplex PCR, and TCRdb's table has in-frame clones only and misses some. The table has about 170,000 clones, around 91% seen once; the top ten hold about 6.9%. The source was peripheral blood, collected on day 0 of AZD1222 vaccination. All receptors come from an adult in good health.

The V call is TRBV2, the J call TRBJ2-7, with D unresolved. This CDR3 has 12 amino acids. Trimming took 6 bases from V and 3 from J, leaving 9 bases between them. CDR1 is SNHLY and CDR2 is FYNNEI in the germline V gene. CDR3 DNA: TGTGCCAGCAGACAAGAAAACTACGAGCAGTACTTC. Encoded protein: CASRQENYEQYF.

The chain is built from TRBV7-9 and TRBJ2-1; 10 positions match TRBD1. The germline CDR1 and CDR2 sequences are SEHNR and FQNEAQ (reference sequence). The CDR3 is 15 amino acids. The ends lost 1 base at V and 7 bases at J; junction bases unmatched: 4. The CDR3 region is CASSLVTGGWNEQFF. The CDR3 DNA sequence: TGTGCCAGCAGCTTAGTGACAGGGGGCTGGAATGAGCAGTTCTTC.

The J gene is TRBJ1-6, the V gene TRBV6-6; D is unresolved. Trimming took off 5 bases at V and 0 bases at J, with 11 bases between the two ends. The CDR3 is made up of 16 amino acids. CDR1 is MNHNY, CDR2 SVGAGI, per germline (reference sequence). CDR3 bases: TGTGCCAGCAGTCGAACCGCTAGCTCCTATAATTCACCCCTCCACTTT. Protein sequence: CASSRTASSYNSPLHF.

This sequence joins TRBV7-2 and TRBJ2-3; 10 nucleotides line up with TRBD2. The CDR3 covers 14 residues. Trimming took 1 base from V and 6 from J; bases not matched to a gene: 1. CDR1 and CDR2 (germline): SGHTA, FQGNSA. The CDR3 nucleotides are TGTGCCAGCAGCTTAGGTAGCGGGGGGGATACGCAGTATTTT. Residues: CASSLGSGGDTQYF.

This clone was counted only a few times. The V and J genes are TRBV6-5 and TRBJ1-5, with D unclear. Trimming cost V 7 bases and J 3 bases, with 10 bases left between them. The CDR3 extends over 13 amino acids. Germline V gene data show CDR1 as MNHEY and CDR2 as SVGAGI. The CDR3 nucleotides are TGTGCCAGCAAAGCGGTCTCCAATCAGCCCCAGCATTTT. Translated, it gives CASKAVSNQPQHF.

The chain links TRBV5-5 to TRBJ1-2, with D possibly TRBD1 on 5 matching bases. Germline CDR1 SGHKS, CDR2 YYEKEE (reference sequence). Trimming pared 4 bases from V and 5 bases from J, leaving 15 bases between. This CDR3 is built from 14 residues. The CDR3 region has the DNA TGTGCCAGCAGCCCCTCCGCAGGGAGATATGGCTACACCTTC. Its protein product is CASSPSAGRYGYTF.

J is TRBJ1-2 and V is TRBV18, with D possibly being TRBD1 (6 bases). Germline V gene data show CDR1 as KGHSH and CDR2 as LQKENI. The CDR3 sequence is 13 residues long. The V end lost 3 bases, the J end lost 4 bases, and 9 bases lay between the germline ends. The CDR3 DNA is TGTGCCAGCTCACCCGACAGGACCTATGGCTACACCTTC. Translated, it gives CASSPDRTYGYTF.

V usage is TRBV5-1 and J usage is TRBJ1-5; perhaps TRBD1 as D (5 bases). Germline V CDR1 and CDR2: SGHRS, YFSETQ. The germline V and J ends were trimmed by 0 bases and 1 base, with 8 bases remaining between them. CDR3 size: 15 residues. This chain's CDR3 is CASSLGDRSNQPQHF. For the CDR3, the DNA is TGCGCCAGCAGCTTGGGAGACAGAAGCAATCAGCCCCAGCATTTT.

The V call is TRBV15, the J call TRBJ1-5; D not resolved. The CDR3 contains 12 residues. V was shortened by 5 bases and J by 0 bases, with 2 bases between the two germline ends. CDR1 and CDR2 (germline): LNHNV, YYDKDF (reference sequence). CDR3 in amino acids: CATSFSNQPQHF. In DNA, the CDR3 is TGTGCCACCAGCTTTAGCAATCAGCCCCAGCATTTT.

This chain links TRBV6-1 with TRBJ2-2; a weak D match, TRBD1 (6 bases). Looked up from germline, CDR1 is MNHNS and CDR2 is SASEGT. This CDR3 contains 15 residues. V was trimmed by 2 bases and J by 6 bases, leaving 13 bases between them. The CDR3 nucleotides read TGTGCCAGCAGTGAAATGTCCACAGGGTCCGGGGAGCTGTTTTTT. Its translation: CASSEMSTGSGELFF.

The rearrangement joins TRBV10-3 to TRBJ1-2; D not certain. Trimming pared 4 bases from V and 6 bases from J, leaving 21 bases between. This CDR3 is built from 16 residues. Germline values: CDR1 ENHRY, CDR2 SYGVKD. CDR3: CAISASRDLLGDGYTF. Here the CDR3 DNA reads TGTGCCATCAGTGCTTCCCGGGATCTTCTTGGGGATGGCTACACCTTC.

The J gene is TRBJ1-6, the V gene TRBV19; unclear D gene. V gave up 3 bases and J gave up 2 bases, with 11 bases separating them. The CDR3 spans 16 residues. Germline lookup yields CDR1 LNHDA and CDR2 SQIVND (reference sequence). CDR3 protein: CASSMAQAAYNSPLHF. The DNA of the CDR3 is TGTGCCAGTAGTATGGCCCAGGCCGCCTATAATTCACCCCTCCACTTT.

This sequence joins TRBV4-1 and TRBJ1-3, with D maybe TRBD1 (5 bases). This CDR3 is built from 15 residues. The V gene's germline CDR1 is MGHRA and CDR2 YSYEKL. Trimming removed 0 bases from V and 9 bases from J, with 15 bases in between. The CDR3 loop reads CASSQETELWGTIYF. The CDR3 DNA sequence: TGCGCCAGCAGCCAAGAGACAGAACTCTGGGGCACCATATATTTT.

V gene TRBV20-1 combines with J gene TRBJ2-1; the D gene is possibly TRBD1 (6 bases). V lost 7 bases to trimming and J lost 4 bases, with 8 bases between them. CDR1 and CDR2 (germline): DFQATT, SNEGSKA (reference sequence). The CDR3 is 11 residues long. CDR3 residues: CSVTGYNEQFF. CDR3 DNA: TGCAGTGTCACAGGGTACAATGAGCAGTTCTTC.

The chain has TRBV19 and TRBJ1-5, with unresolved D. The CDR3 consists of 14 residues. With 5 bases removed from V and 0 bases from J, the gap between germline ends came to 8 bases. Germline CDR1 and CDR2: LNHDA and SQIVND (reference sequence). The CDR3 spells CASSLDGSNQPQHF. In DNA form, the CDR3 reads TGTGCCAGTAGTTTGGACGGTAGCAATCAGCCCCAGCATTTT. The full variable domain, its missing parts supplied by reference TRBV19 and TRBJ1-5, is DGGITQSPKYLFRKEGQNVTLSCEQNLNHDAMYWYRQDPGQGLRLIYYSQIVNDFQKGDIAEGYSVSREKKESFPLTVTSAQKNPTAFYLCASSLDGSNQPQHFGDGTRLSIL.

This rearrangement joins TRBV19 to TRBJ2-3; the D gene could be TRBD1 or TRBD2 (6 bases each). V lost 3 bases, J lost 3 bases, and 19 bases lay in between. Germline V gene sequence: CDR1 LNHDA, CDR2 SQIVND (reference sequence). The CDR3 consists of 17 residues. The CDR3 sequence: CASSIYGGLLGTDTQYF. The DNA for the CDR3 is TGTGCCAGTAGTATTTATGGGGGGCTCCTGGGGACAGATACGCAGTATTTT.

J is TRBJ1-2 and V is TRBV7-9, with TRBD1 matching 8 bases. The CDR3 loop spans 15 amino acids. V lost 6 bases to trimming and J lost 4 bases; unmatched junction nucleotides: 10. Germline assignment: CDR1 SEHNR and CDR2 FQNEAQ (reference sequence). CDR3 region: CASRTIAGGSYGYTF. For the CDR3, the DNA is TGTGCCAGCAGAACCATAGCAGGGGGCTCCTATGGCTACACCTTC.

The chain combines TRBV6-5 with TRBJ2-1; D gene unclear. The CDR3 is made up of 15 amino acids. Trimming left V 6 bases short and J 8 bases short, with 20 bases between. CDR1 and CDR2 from the germline V gene are MNHEY and SVGAGI. CDR3 region: CASRASVGRSHEQFF. DNA for the CDR3: TGTGCCAGCAGGGCGAGCGTAGGGCGATCCCATGAGCAGTTCTTC.

The chain combines TRBV9 with TRBJ2-5; the match to TRBD2 covers 8 bases. This CDR3 has 15 residues. The ends lost 1 base at V and 4 bases at J; junction bases unmatched: 6. Germline CDR1 and CDR2: SGDLS and YYNGEE. Here the CDR3 DNA reads TGTGCCAGCAGCGTATCCAGCGGGGGTTTAGAGACCCAGTACTTC. Protein product: CASSVSSGGLETQYF.

This chain uses TRBV3-1 (or the pseudogene TRBV3-2) with TRBJ2-1; possibly TRBD2 for D (6 bases). Germline V lookup: CDR1 LGHDT, CDR2 YNNKEL (reference sequence). The CDR3 has 16 residues. Trimming pared 4 bases from V and 4 bases from J, leaving 17 bases between. CDR3 loop: CASSLSRDWAYNEQFF. The CDR3 DNA is TGTGCCAGCAGCCTCAGCCGGGACTGGGCGTACAATGAGCAGTTCTTC.

The rearrangement links TRBV7-6 to TRBJ2-3; D tentatively fits TRBD1 or TRBD2 (6 bases each). Between the trimmed V and J ends, which lost 2 bases and 2 bases, there was a span of 14 bases. The CDR3 has 16 amino acids. From germline, CDR1 is SGHVS and CDR2 FNYEAQ. This chain's CDR3 is CASSLIGGFSTDTQYF. As DNA, the CDR3 is TGTGCCAGCAGCTTAATAGGGGGGTTCTCCACAGATACGCAGTATTTT.

V usage is TRBV11-1 and J usage is TRBJ2-7, with D unresolved. The V end lost 3 bases, the J end lost 0 bases, and 9 bases lay between the germline ends. Germline V gene data show CDR1 as SGHAT and CDR2 as FQDESV (reference sequence). The CDR3 length is 14 residues. In DNA form, the CDR3 reads TGTGCCAGCAGCTTGAGCGCGGTCTCCTACGAGCAGTACTTC. It is translated as CASSLSAVSYEQYF.

The chain combines TRBV4-2 with TRBJ2-7; D unclear. Trimming left V 1 base short and J 2 bases short, with 12 bases between. The CDR3 contains 15 residues. Germline CDR1 reads LGHNA; CDR2 reads YNFKEQ. The CDR3 loop is CASSQGNVGPYEQYF. CDR3 DNA: TGTGCCAGCAGCCAAGGGAATGTCGGTCCCTACGAGCAGTACTTC.

This clone showed up just a few times. J is TRBJ2-3 and V is TRBV18, with unresolved D. V was shortened by 3 bases and J by 2 bases, with 6 bases between the two germline ends. Per germline, CDR1 KGHSH and CDR2 LQKENI. The CDR3 runs to 13 residues. Written as DNA, the CDR3 is TGTGCCAGCTCACCGTCTATCACAGATACGCAGTATTTT. Translating it yields CASSPSITDTQYF.

The gene calls are TRBV14 and TRBJ2-3; the D is unclear. V shed 1 base and J shed 5 bases, with 7 bases lying between them. The CDR3 sequence is 13 residues long. The germline CDR1 and CDR2 sequences are SGHDN and FVKESK. Here the CDR3 reads CASSQAVRDTQYF. For the CDR3, the DNA is TGTGCCAGCAGCCAAGCGGTTAGAGATACGCAGTATTTT.

The genes are TRBV5-1 and TRBJ1-1; a weak D match, TRBD1 (6 bases). Germline assignment: CDR1 SGHRS and CDR2 YFSETQ. Trimming pared 4 bases from V and 3 bases from J, leaving 13 bases between. CDR3 length: 14 residues. The chain's CDR3 is CASSGGQYYTEAFF. As DNA, the CDR3 is TGCGCCAGCAGCGGGGGACAATACTACACTGAAGCTTTCTTT.

This clone was seen once. The CDR3 DNA reads TGTGCCAGCAGCTTTATCGGGCAGGGGGTACATGGCTACACCTTC. The encoded protein is CASSFIGQGVHGYTF. This chain uses TRBV5-4 with TRBJ1-2; 7 nucleotides match TRBD1. Germline-derived CDR1 and CDR2 are SGHNT and YYREEE (reference sequence). Unmatched junction bases numbered 10, after V lost 2 bases and J lost 6 bases. The CDR3 is made up of 15 amino acids.

The chain links TRBV28 to TRBJ2-7, with D possibly matching TRBD1 (6 bases). This CDR3 region has 14 residues. V lost 10 bases, J lost 2 bases, and 18 bases lay in between. Germline CDR1 is MDHEN and CDR2 is SYDVKM. The CDR3 sequence is CANGTLGDTYEQYF. The CDR3 nucleotides are TGTGCCAACGGAACCTTGGGGGACACCTACGAGCAGTACTTC. The complete variable domain, with remaining parts taken from reference TRBV28 and TRBJ2-7, reads DVKVTQSSRYLVKRTGEKVFLECVQDMDHENMFWYRQDPGLGLRLIYFSYDVKMKEKGDIPEGYSVSREKKERFSLILESASTNQTSMYLCANGTLGDTYEQYFGPGTRLTVT.

The chain is built from TRBV5-1 and TRBJ2-2; maybe TRBD2 (7 bases). The CDR3 loop spans 16 amino acids. V gave up 0 bases and J gave up 4 bases, with 13 bases separating them. Germline CDR1 and CDR2: SGHRS and YFSETQ. The CDR3 DNA follows: TGCGCCAGCAGCTTGGCCGGGGGGCTGAGCACCGGGGAGCTGTTTTTT. Protein: CASSLAGGLSTGELFF.

The chain carries TRBV6-5 and TRBJ2-2; no clear D. Looked up from germline, CDR1 is MNHEY and CDR2 is SVGAGI. V was clipped by 8 bases and J by 6 bases, with 19 bases between them. The CDR3 is 15 amino acids. The CDR3 loop reads CASLFPLKTSGELFF. As DNA, the CDR3 is TGTGCCAGCCTGTTTCCCCTAAAAACCTCCGGGGAGCTGTTTTTT.